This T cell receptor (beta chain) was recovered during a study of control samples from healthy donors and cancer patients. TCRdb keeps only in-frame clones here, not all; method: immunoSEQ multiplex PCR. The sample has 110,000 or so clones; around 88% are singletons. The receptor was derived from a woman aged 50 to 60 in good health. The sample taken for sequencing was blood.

CDR3 in amino acids: CASSLSGGGNQPQHF. Here the CDR3 DNA reads TGTGCCAGCAGCTTATCAGGGGGTGGCAATCAGCCCCAGCATTTT. This rearrangement joins TRBV7-3 to TRBJ1-5; 7 nucleotides line up with TRBD1. The CDR3 totals 15 residues. Per the germline V gene, CDR1 is SGHTA and CDR2 is FQGTGA. The ends lost 2 bases at V and 2 bases at J; junction bases unmatched: 3.